Listed below are T cell receptor beta chains from one sample, sequenced in a study of blood T cell repertoires in COVID-19. Measured with immunoSEQ multiplex PCR; TCRdb has only the in-frame clones, and not every one. This table has 440,000 or so clones, over 75% appearing once. Sequencing input: peripheral blood. All receptors derive from a woman aged 35 to 49 with COVID-19, enrolled during active disease. The CDR3 runs from the conserved cysteine through the conserved F or W. A D gene is named only where the DNA matches it firmly. Clone size, where shown, is once, few, many, or a class for clones that have expanded.

d_call,clone_size,j_call,cdr3_length,v_call,cdr3_aa,cdr3_nt
-,-,TRBJ2-3,14,TRBV27,CASSLRGSTDTQYF,TGTGCCAGCAGTTTAAGAGGAAGCACAGATACGCAGTATTTT
TRBD1,-,TRBJ1-5,14,TRBV29-1,CSATGGSNNQPQHF,TGCAGCGCTACAGGGGGCTCCAACAATCAGCCCCAGCATTTT
TRBD1,-,TRBJ1-2,13,TRBV7-8,CASSSNRGYGYTF,TGTGCCAGCAGCTCGAACAGGGGTTATGGCTACACCTTC
TRBD2,once,TRBJ2-1,15,TRBV6-2/TRBV6-3,CASSYPAGWGNEQFF,TGTGCCAGCAGTTACCCAGCGGGGTGGGGAAATGAGCAGTTCTTC
-,-,TRBJ2-2,15,TRBV24-1,CATSDSNAGQPWLFF,TGTGCCACCAGTGATTCCAACGCGGGTCAGCCCTGGCTGTTTTTT
-,-,TRBJ1-2,14,TRBV12-5,CASGPAGEGYGYTF,TGTGCTAGTGGTCCCGCGGGGGAGGGCTATGGCTACACCTTC
TRBD2,once,TRBJ2-1,17,TRBV6-1,CASSAFSGTSGGEGQFF,TGTGCCAGCAGTGCATTCTCCGGGACTAGCGGGGGGGAAGGGCAGTTCTTC
TRBD1,-,TRBJ1-5,16,TRBV27,CASSLYGQGAEQPQHF,TGTGCCAGCAGTTTATATGGACAGGGGGCCGAACAGCCCCAGCATTTT
-,-,TRBJ1-2,15,TRBV27,CASQQYPQVNYGYTF,TGTGCCAGCCAGCAGTACCCACAGGTTAACTATGGCTACACCTTC
-,-,TRBJ1-1,14,TRBV11-2,CASSSRQPFTEAFF,TGTGCCAGCAGCTCCAGACAGCCTTTCACTGAAGCTTTCTTT
-,-,TRBJ1-4,15,TRBV28,CASSLAGSGNEKLFF,TGTGCCAGCAGTCTTGCCGGGTCGGGTAATGAAAAACTGTTTTTT
-,-,TRBJ1-5,15,TRBV27,CASSKDIFSNQPQHF,TGTGCCAGCAGTAAGGACATATTTAGCAATCAGCCCCAGCATTTT
TRBD1,-,TRBJ1-6,14,TRBV18,CASSPGTDNSPLHF,TGTGCCAGCTCACCCGGGACAGACAATTCACCCCTCCACTTT
-,-,TRBJ1-2,11,TRBV20-1,CSAELWGGYTF,TGCAGTGCTGAACTGTGGGGCGGCTACACCTTC
TRBD1,-,TRBJ2-7,15,TRBV18,CASSPRTGEPYEQYF,TGTGCCAGCTCACCGCGGACAGGGGAACCCTACGAGCAGTACTTC
TRBD1,once,TRBJ2-1,16,TRBV18,CASSPAGTGVSNEQFF,TGTGCCAGCTCACCAGCCGGGACAGGGGTTTCGAATGAGCAGTTCTTC
-,-,TRBJ2-3,15,TRBV9,CASSVLSGVTDTQYF,TGTGCCAGCAGCGTGCTGTCGGGGGTCACAGATACGCAGTATTTT
-,-,TRBJ1-4,16,TRBV18,CASSSFHGPVNEKLFF,TGTGCCAGCTCATCCTTCCATGGGCCGGTTAATGAAAAACTGTTTTTT
-,few,TRBJ2-7,13,TRBV7-2,CASSSSGNDEQYF,TGTGCCAGCAGCTCTTCAGGGAACGACGAGCAGTACTTC
-,-,TRBJ1-2,11,TRBV12-3/TRBV12-4,CASSGRVRYTF,TGTGCCAGCAGTGGCAGGGTTAGGTACACCTTC
TRBD1,-,TRBJ1-1,15,TRBV5-1,CASSGTDRLVTEAFF,TGCGCCAGCAGCGGAACGGACAGGCTGGTCACTGAAGCTTTCTTT